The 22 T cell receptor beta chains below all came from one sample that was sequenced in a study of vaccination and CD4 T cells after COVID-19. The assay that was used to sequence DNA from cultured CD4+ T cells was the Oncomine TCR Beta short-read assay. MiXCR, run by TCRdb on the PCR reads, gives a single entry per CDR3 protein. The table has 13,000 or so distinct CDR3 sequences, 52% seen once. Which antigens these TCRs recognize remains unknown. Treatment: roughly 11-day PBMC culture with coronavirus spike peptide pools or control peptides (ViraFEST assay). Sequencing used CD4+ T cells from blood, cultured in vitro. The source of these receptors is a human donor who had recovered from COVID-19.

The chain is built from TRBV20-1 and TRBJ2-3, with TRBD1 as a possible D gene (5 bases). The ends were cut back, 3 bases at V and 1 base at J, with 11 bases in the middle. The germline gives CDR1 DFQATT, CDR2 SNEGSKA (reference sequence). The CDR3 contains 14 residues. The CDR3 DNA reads TGCAGTGCTAGGTGGGGCTTGGGCACAGATACGCAGTATTTT. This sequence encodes CSARWGLGTDTQYF.

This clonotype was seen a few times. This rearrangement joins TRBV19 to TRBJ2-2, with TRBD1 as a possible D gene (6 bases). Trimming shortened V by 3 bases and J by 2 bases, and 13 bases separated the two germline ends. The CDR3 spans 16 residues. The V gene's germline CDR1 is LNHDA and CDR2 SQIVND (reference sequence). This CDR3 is CASSMFGQRNTGELFF. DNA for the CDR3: TGTGCCAGTAGTATGTTCGGACAGCGAAACACCGGGGAGCTGTTTTTT.

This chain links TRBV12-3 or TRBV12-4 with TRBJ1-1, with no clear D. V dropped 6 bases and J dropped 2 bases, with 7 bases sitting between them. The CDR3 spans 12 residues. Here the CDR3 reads CASRQLNTEAFF. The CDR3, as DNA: TGTGCCAGCAGACAATTAAACACTGAAGCTTTCTTT.

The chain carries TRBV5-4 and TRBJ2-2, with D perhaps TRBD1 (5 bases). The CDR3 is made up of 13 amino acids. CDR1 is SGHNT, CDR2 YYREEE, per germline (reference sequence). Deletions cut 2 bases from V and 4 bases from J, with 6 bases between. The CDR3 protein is CASSLDSTGELFF. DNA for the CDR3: TGTGCCAGCAGCTTAGACAGCACCGGGGAGCTGTTTTTT.

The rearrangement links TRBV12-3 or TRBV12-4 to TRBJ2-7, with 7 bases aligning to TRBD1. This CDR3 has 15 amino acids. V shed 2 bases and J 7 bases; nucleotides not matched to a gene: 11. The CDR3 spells CASSLSDVARGEQYF. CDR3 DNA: TGTGCCAGCAGTTTATCGGACGTAGCCAGGGGGGAGCAGTACTTC.

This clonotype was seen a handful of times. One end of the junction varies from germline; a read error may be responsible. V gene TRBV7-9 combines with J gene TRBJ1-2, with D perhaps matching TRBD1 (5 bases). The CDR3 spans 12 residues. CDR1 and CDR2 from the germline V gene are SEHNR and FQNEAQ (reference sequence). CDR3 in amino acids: CASSRGNDGYTF. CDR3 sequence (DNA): TGTGCCAGTAGTAGGGGTAACGATGGCTACACCTTC. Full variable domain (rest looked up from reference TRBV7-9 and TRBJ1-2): DTGVSQNPRHKITKRGQNVTFRCDPISEHNRLYWYRQTLGQGPEFLTYFQNEAQLEKSRLLSDRFSAERPKGSFSTLEIQRTEQGDSAMYLCASSRGNDGYTFGSGTRLTVV.

The CDR3 is CASSQDFSGRANEQFF. Written as DNA, the CDR3 is TGCGCCAGCAGCCAAGATTTTAGCGGGAGGGCGAATGAGCAGTTCTTC. This chain uses TRBV4-3 with TRBJ2-1; TRBD2 matches 11 bases. CDR1 and CDR2 (germline): LGHNA, YSLEER. The CDR3 covers 16 residues. J gave up 7 bases and V 0 bases, and 5 bases lay outside the gene matches.

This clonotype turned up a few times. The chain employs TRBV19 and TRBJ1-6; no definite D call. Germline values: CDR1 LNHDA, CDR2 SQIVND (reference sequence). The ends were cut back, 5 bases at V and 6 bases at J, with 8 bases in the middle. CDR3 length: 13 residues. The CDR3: CASSDTVNSPLHF. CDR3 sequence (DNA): TGTGCCAGTAGTGACACGGTTAATTCACCCCTCCACTTT.

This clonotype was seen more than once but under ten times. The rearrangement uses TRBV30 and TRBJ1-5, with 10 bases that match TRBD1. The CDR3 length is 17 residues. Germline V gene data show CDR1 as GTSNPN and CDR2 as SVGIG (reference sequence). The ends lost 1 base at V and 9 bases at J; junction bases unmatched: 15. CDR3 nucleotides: TGTGCCTGGAGTGATTACCGGGACAGGGGATGGGATTGGCCCCAGCATTTT. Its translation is CAWSDYRDRGWDWPQHF.

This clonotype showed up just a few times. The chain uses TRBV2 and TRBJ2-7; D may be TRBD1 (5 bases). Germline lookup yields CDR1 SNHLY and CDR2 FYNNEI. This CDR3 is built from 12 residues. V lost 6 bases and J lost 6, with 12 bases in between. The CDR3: CASRPRAREQYF. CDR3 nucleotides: TGTGCCAGCAGACCCAGGGCCCGCGAGCAGTACTTC.

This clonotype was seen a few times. This chain's CDR3 is CSVPRQGFTEAFF. For the CDR3, the DNA is TGCAGTGTACCCCGACAGGGTTTTACTGAAGCTTTCTTT. This sequence joins TRBV20-1 and TRBJ1-1; 7 bases are shared with TRBD1. The trim removed 7 bases at V and 5 bases at J, leaving 10 bases unmatched. This CDR3 has 13 residues. Looked up from germline, CDR1 is DFQATT and CDR2 is SNEGSKA (reference sequence).

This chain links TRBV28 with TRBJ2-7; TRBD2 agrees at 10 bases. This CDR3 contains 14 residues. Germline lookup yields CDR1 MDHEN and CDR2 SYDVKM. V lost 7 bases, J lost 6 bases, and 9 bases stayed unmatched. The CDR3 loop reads CASKGTSGMGEQYF. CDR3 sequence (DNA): TGTGCCAGCAAGGGCACTAGCGGGATGGGCGAGCAGTACTTC.

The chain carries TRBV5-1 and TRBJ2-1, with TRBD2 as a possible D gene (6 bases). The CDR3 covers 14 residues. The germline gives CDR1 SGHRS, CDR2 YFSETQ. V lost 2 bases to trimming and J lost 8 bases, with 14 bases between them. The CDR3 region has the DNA TGCGCCAGCAGCTTAAGCGGGTATGCCGATGAGCAGTTCTTC. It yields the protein CASSLSGYADEQFF.

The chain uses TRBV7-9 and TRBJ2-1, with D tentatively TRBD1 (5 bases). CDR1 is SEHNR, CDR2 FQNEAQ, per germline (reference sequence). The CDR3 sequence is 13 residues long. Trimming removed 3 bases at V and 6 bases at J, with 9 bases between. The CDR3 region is CASSLLGPNEQFF. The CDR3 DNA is TGTGCCAGCAGCTTGTTGGGGCCCAATGAGCAGTTCTTC.

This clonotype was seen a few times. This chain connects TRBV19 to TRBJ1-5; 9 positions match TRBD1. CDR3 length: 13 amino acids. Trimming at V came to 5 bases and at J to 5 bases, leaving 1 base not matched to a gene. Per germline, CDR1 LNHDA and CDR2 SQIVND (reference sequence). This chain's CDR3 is CASSWDRDQPQHF. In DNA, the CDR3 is TGTGCCAGTAGTTGGGACAGGGATCAGCCCCAGCATTTT.

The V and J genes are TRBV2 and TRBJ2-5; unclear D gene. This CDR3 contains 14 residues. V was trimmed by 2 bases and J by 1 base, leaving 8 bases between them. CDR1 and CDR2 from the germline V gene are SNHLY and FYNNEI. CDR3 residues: CASSESRSQETQYF. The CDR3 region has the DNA TGTGCCAGCAGTGAAAGCCGGAGCCAAGAGACCCAGTACTTC.

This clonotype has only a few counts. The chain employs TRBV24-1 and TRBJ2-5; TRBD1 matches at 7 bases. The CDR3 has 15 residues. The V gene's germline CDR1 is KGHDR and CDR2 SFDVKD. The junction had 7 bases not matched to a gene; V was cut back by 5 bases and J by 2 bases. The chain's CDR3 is CATSGAGQAQETQYF. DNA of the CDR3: TGTGCCACCAGTGGAGCCGGACAGGCACAAGAGACCCAGTACTTC.

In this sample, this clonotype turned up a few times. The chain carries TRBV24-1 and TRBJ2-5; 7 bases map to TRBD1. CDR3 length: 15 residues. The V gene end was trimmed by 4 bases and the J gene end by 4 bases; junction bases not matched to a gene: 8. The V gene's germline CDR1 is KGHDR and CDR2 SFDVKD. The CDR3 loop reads CATSDPGTVGETQYF. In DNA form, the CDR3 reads TGTGCCACCAGTGACCCCGGGACAGTTGGAGAGACCCAGTACTTC.

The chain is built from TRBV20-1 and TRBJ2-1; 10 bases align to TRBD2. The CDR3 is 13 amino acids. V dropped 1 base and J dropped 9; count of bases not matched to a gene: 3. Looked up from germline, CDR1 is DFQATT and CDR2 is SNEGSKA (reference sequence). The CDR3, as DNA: TGCAGTGCTAGAGTTAGCGGGAGGACTGAGCAGTTCTTC. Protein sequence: CSARVSGRTEQFF.

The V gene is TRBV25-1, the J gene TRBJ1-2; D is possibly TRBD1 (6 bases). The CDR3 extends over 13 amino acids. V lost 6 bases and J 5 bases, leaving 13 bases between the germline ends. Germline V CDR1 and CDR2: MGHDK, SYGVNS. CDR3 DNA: TGTGCCAGCAGACAGGGTGGGTTGTATGGCTACACCTTC. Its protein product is CASRQGGLYGYTF.

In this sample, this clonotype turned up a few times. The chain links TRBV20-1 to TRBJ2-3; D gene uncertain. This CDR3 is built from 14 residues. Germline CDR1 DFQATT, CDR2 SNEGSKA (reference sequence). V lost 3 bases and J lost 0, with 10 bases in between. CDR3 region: CSASSASSTDTQYF. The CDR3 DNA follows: TGCAGTGCTAGTTCAGCTTCTAGCACAGATACGCAGTATTTT.

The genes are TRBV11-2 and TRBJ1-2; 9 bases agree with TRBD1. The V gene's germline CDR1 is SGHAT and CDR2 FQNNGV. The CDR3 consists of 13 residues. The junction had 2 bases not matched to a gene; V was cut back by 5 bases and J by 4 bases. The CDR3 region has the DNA TGTGCCAGCAGCGAGGGACAGGGCTATGGCTACACCTTC. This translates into CASSEGQGYGYTF.